Shown below are 21 T cell receptor beta chains from a single sample sequenced in a study of T-cell memory formation after mild COVID-19. Each CDR3 protein is one row after TCRdb ran MiXCR on the 5' RACE reads. The data hold 250,000 to 400,000 distinct CDR3 sequences, with approximately 15% observed a single time. Sequences were obtained from PBMCs or a T cell subset sorted from them (not recorded which). These receptors were taken from a man aged 18 to 29 who had mild COVID-19 (a few samples of this study predate the infection). Cell type and time point are not known.

Only a few counts were recorded for this clonotype. The J gene is TRBJ2-5, the V gene TRBV15; 11 bases line up with TRBD1. V dropped 3 bases and J dropped 3; count of bases not matched to a gene: 6. This CDR3 region has 16 residues. The germline V gene has CDR1 LNHNV and CDR2 YYDKDF (reference sequence). CDR3 sequence: CATSRDRGQVEETQYF. The CDR3 DNA reads as TGTGCCACCAGCAGGGACAGGGGGCAAGTCGAAGAGACCCAGTACTTC.

This clonotype came up a few times. CDR3 loop: CSARGDREAYEQYF. The CDR3 DNA follows: TGCAGTGCTAGGGGGGACAGGGAAGCCTACGAGCAGTACTTC. The rearrangement joins TRBV20-1 to TRBJ2-7, with 9 bases that match TRBD1. V shed 3 bases and J 2 bases; nucleotides not matched to a gene: 5. The length of the CDR3 is 14 residues. CDR1 and CDR2 (germline): DFQATT, SNEGSKA (reference sequence).

V gene TRBV5-1 combines with J gene TRBJ2-1; D uncertain. From germline, CDR1 is SGHRS and CDR2 YFSETQ. The CDR3 has 14 amino acids. V lost 0 bases, J lost 8 bases, and 12 bases lay in between. CDR3 amino acids: CASSLAWQSDEQFF. CDR3 bases: TGCGCCAGCAGCTTGGCATGGCAGTCTGATGAGCAGTTCTTC.

This clonotype has ten or more counts. The CDR3 nucleotides read TGTGCCACCAGCAGTGGCCTCTGGCAGATCTATCAGCCCCAGCATTTT. Translating gives CATSSGLWQIYQPQHF. The J gene is TRBJ1-5, the V gene TRBV15; no clear D gene. Trimming took 3 bases from V and 5 from J, leaving 17 bases between them. Germline V CDR1 and CDR2: LNHNV, YYDKDF (reference sequence). The CDR3 runs 16 residues.

The V gene is TRBV7-2, the J gene TRBJ1-2; D is unclear. Trimming took 1 base from V and 8 from J, leaving 11 bases between them. Germline-derived CDR1 and CDR2 are SGHTA and FQGNSA. The CDR3 has 13 residues. CDR3 protein: CASSLEIVLGYTF. In DNA form, the CDR3 reads TGTGCCAGCAGCTTAGAGATAGTTCTCGGCTACACCTTC.

This clonotype appeared many times. The chain has TRBV12-3 or TRBV12-4 and TRBJ2-3; D not certain. V dropped 5 bases and J dropped 5 bases, with 8 bases sitting between them. The CDR3 length is 12 residues. The CDR3 DNA reads as TGTGCCAGCAGTACCAGGAGAGATACGCAGTATTTT. Amino acids: CASSTRRDTQYF.

This clonotype was seen a handful of times. V usage is TRBV7-6 and J usage is TRBJ1-5; the D is unclear. The CDR3 runs 18 residues. V was trimmed by 5 bases and J by 2 bases, leaving 22 bases between them. Germline V lookup: CDR1 SGHVS, CDR2 FNYEAQ. CDR3 bases: TGTGCCAGCAGCCGCGGCACACCCGCCGAGAGTGGCAATCAGCCCCAGCATTTT. This codes for CASSRGTPAESGNQPQHF.

This clonotype came up a few times. The chain links TRBV7-9 to TRBJ2-1; TRBD2 aligns across 7 bases. J was trimmed by 4 bases and V by 3 bases; bases with no gene match: 3. Looked up from germline, CDR1 is SEHNR and CDR2 is FQNEAQ (reference sequence). This CDR3 is 14 amino acids long. The CDR3: CASSLSGVYNEQFF. The CDR3, as DNA: TGTGCCAGCAGCTTGAGCGGGGTGTACAATGAGCAGTTCTTC.

Only a few counts were recorded for this clonotype. The V and J genes are TRBV6-2 or TRBV6-3 and TRBJ2-5, with TRBD2 matching over 9 bases. The CDR3 is 14 residues long. V lost 6 bases, J lost 6 bases, and 8 bases stayed unmatched. The V gene's germline CDR1 is MNHEY and CDR2 SVGEGT. CDR3 residues: CASRIAGASKTQYF. Written as DNA, the CDR3 is TGTGCCAGCAGGATAGCGGGGGCTTCCAAGACCCAGTACTTC.

The chain couples TRBV5-1 to TRBJ2-1; TRBD2 matches 11 bases. V was clipped by 3 bases and J by 6 bases; unmatched bases: 11. This CDR3 is built from 17 residues. Germline V lookup: CDR1 SGHRS, CDR2 YFSETQ. This CDR3 reads CASSWPLAGGPRNEQFF. CDR3 coding DNA: TGCGCCAGCAGCTGGCCCTTAGCGGGGGGGCCACGCAATGAGCAGTTCTTC. The full variable domain, rest sourced from reference TRBV5-1 and TRBJ2-1, is KAGVTQTPRYLIKTRGQQVTLSCSPISGHRSVSWYQQTPGQGLQFLFEYFSETQRNKGNFPGRFSGRQFSNSRSEMNVSTLELGDSALYLCASSWPLAGGPRNEQFFGPGTRLTVL.

The sample holds a few counts of this clonotype. The chain carries TRBV11-2 and TRBJ2-3; 7 nucleotides align to TRBD2. Germline V CDR1 and CDR2: SGHAT, FQNNGV. Trimming at V came to 0 bases and at J to 2 bases, leaving 8 bases not matched to a gene. This CDR3 region has 17 residues. This chain's CDR3 is CASSLDHWGGTTDTQYF. In nucleotides, the CDR3 is TGTGCCAGCAGCTTAGATCATTGGGGGGGAACCACAGATACGCAGTATTTT.

The rearrangement uses TRBV7-9 and TRBJ1-2; TRBD1 aligns across 10 bases. The germline gives CDR1 SEHNR, CDR2 FQNEAQ (reference sequence). V lost 4 bases to trimming and J lost 8 bases; unmatched junction nucleotides: 4. This CDR3 spans 13 amino acids. The DNA of the CDR3 is TGTGCCAGCAGCTCGACAGGGGGCTTCGGCTACACCTTC. It specifies CASSSTGGFGYTF.

The chain recombines TRBV11-2 with TRBJ2-1, with TRBD1 as a possible D gene (6 bases). Germline-derived CDR1 and CDR2 are SGHAT and FQNNGV. The germline V and J ends were trimmed by 6 bases and 6 bases, with 18 bases remaining between them. The CDR3 spans 15 residues. The CDR3 bases are TGTGCCAGCAGATACACAGGGTTGGCACCCAATGAGCAGTTCTTC. It yields the protein CASRYTGLAPNEQFF.

Ten or more counts support this clonotype. The chain is built from TRBV10-2 and TRBJ1-2; D is uncertain. With 2 bases removed from V and 5 bases from J, the gap between germline ends came to 18 bases. Germline V CDR1 and CDR2: WSHSY, SAAADI. This CDR3 has 16 residues. The CDR3 sequence: CASSETYTHTSYGYTF. In DNA form, the CDR3 reads TGCGCCAGCAGTGAGACCTACACACACACCTCATATGGCTACACCTTC.

This clonotype was recorded a few times. This chain links TRBV12-3 or TRBV12-4 with TRBJ1-5, with TRBD1 matching 9 bases. V lost 5 bases and J lost 9; bases outside the gene matches: 5. CDR3 length equals 13 residues. The CDR3 reads CASSPWGQGPQHF. For the CDR3, the DNA is TGTGCCAGCAGTCCTTGGGGACAGGGGCCCCAGCATTTT.

Judged by abundance, this clonotype is medium-sized. The rearrangement links TRBV7-2 to TRBJ2-3; TRBD2 agrees at 8 bases. This CDR3 comprises 15 residues. From germline, CDR1 is SGHTA and CDR2 FQGNSA. Trimming at V came to 5 bases and at J to 1 base, leaving 5 bases not matched to a gene. CDR3 region: CASSVGLARTDTQYF. In DNA, the CDR3 is TGTGCCAGCAGCGTTGGACTAGCCCGCACAGATACGCAGTATTTT.

This clonotype was seen a few times. The V gene is TRBV7-2, the J gene TRBJ2-1; 7 nucleotides align to TRBD1. V was clipped by 1 base and J by 6 bases; unmatched bases: 3. From germline, CDR1 is SGHTA and CDR2 FQGNSA. The CDR3 covers 14 residues. In DNA form, the CDR3 reads TGTGCCAGCAGCTTAGGCCGGACAGGCAATGAGCAGTTCTTC. Encoded protein: CASSLGRTGNEQFF. Full variable domain (outside the CDR3, taken from reference TRBV7-2 and TRBJ2-1): GAGVSQSPSNKVTEKGKDVELRCDPISGHTALYWYRQSLGQGLEFLIYFQGNSAPDKSGLPSDRFSAERTGGSVSTLTIQRTQQEDSAVYLCASSLGRTGNEQFFGPGTRLTVL.

The sample holds a few counts of this clonotype. The rearrangement uses TRBV12-3 or TRBV12-4 and TRBJ2-1, with 7 positions matching TRBD2. The V segment lost 8 bases and the J segment 0 bases; nucleotides outside the gene matches: 10. The CDR3 totals 16 residues. As DNA, the CDR3 is TGTGCCAGCCAGAGGGCCGGGGGGAGCTCCTACAATGAGCAGTTCTTC. Translating gives CASQRAGGSSYNEQFF.

CDR3 in DNA: TGTGCCAGCAGCTTTCAAAGGGGCGGCTACACCTTC. It translates to CASSFQRGGYTF. The chain is built from TRBV11-2 and TRBJ1-2; TRBD1 is a possible D gene (5 bases). Trimming left V 3 bases short and J 8 bases short, with 10 bases between. Germline V gene sequence: CDR1 SGHAT, CDR2 FQNNGV. CDR3 length equals 12 residues. The variable domain in full, with the rest retrieved from reference TRBV11-2 and TRBJ1-2, is EAGVAQSPRYKIIEKRQSVAFWCNPISGHATLYWYQQILGQGPKLLIQFQNNGVVDDSQLPKDRFSAERLKGVDSTLKIQPAKLEDSAVYLCASSFQRGGYTFGSGTRLTVV.

V gene TRBV3-1 combines with J gene TRBJ1-1; D gene ambiguous. Germline-derived CDR1 and CDR2 are LGHDT and YNNKEL (reference sequence). Trimming pared 3 bases from V and 0 bases from J, leaving 8 bases between. The CDR3 consists of 14 residues. The CDR3 DNA sequence: TGTGCCAGCAGCCACGCGACCCTGAACACTGAAGCTTTCTTT. The encoded protein is CASSHATLNTEAFF. Full variable domain (remainder filled in from reference TRBV3-1 and TRBJ1-1): DTAVSQTPKYLVTQMGNDKSIKCEQNLGHDTMYWYKQDSKKFLKIMFSYNNKELIINETVPNRFSPKSPDKAHLNLHINSLELGDSAVYFCASSHATLNTEAFFGQGTRLTVV.

This clonotype came up a few times. The V and J genes are TRBV19 and TRBJ1-1; 8 bases agree with TRBD1. From germline, CDR1 is LNHDA and CDR2 SQIVND (reference sequence). CDR3 length: 16 amino acids. J lost 6 bases, V lost 3 bases, and 12 bases had no gene match. CDR3 sequence (DNA): TGTGCCAGTAGTATCAGGACAGGGAGAATCGGCGCTGAAGCTTTCTTT. This sequence encodes CASSIRTGRIGAEAFF.